These 29 T cell receptor beta chains were sequenced from one sample in a study of cytomegalovirus exposure and HLA in healthy donors. Data came from immunoSEQ multiplex PCR; TCRdb stores just in-frame clones and leaves some out. The table shows about 70,000 clones, with 80% to 95% occurring only once. The material sequenced was PBMCs. The receptors were sampled from a man younger than 30 in good health and CMV-seropositive.

This clone was found once. This chain uses TRBV11-2 with TRBJ2-7; TRBD1 agrees at 7 bases. Germline V gene data show CDR1 as SGHAT and CDR2 as FQNNGV. V dropped 7 bases and J dropped 7; count of bases not matched to a gene: 10. This CDR3 is 13 amino acids long. The CDR3 DNA sequence: TGTGCCAGCACCGAAGGGGGCCTCGAAGAGCAGTACTTC. This gives the protein CASTEGGLEEQYF.

This sequence joins TRBV6-5 and TRBJ1-4; tentative D call: TRBD1 (6 bases). V was pared by 3 bases and J by 8 bases, with 13 bases between. Germline V lookup: CDR1 MNHEY, CDR2 SVGAGI. CDR3 length: 14 residues. CDR3 sequence (DNA): TGTGCCAGCAGTTATTTAGGGGGTAGGGAAAAACTGTTTTTT. The encoded protein is CASSYLGGREKLFF.

The chain is built from TRBV6-5 and TRBJ1-5; TRBD1 is a possible D gene (6 bases). The CDR3 runs 13 residues. The germline CDR1 and CDR2 sequences are MNHEY and SVGAGI. V gave up 4 bases and J gave up 10 bases, with 14 bases separating them. The CDR3 is CASSSDRMRPQHF. The CDR3 nucleotides read TGTGCCAGCAGTTCTGACAGGATGAGACCCCAGCATTTT.

The V call is TRBV2, the J call TRBJ1-1; 8 nucleotides agree with TRBD1. Germline CDR1 and CDR2: SNHLY and FYNNEI. With 3 bases clipped from V and 0 bases from J, the junction kept 0 bases outside the gene matches. The CDR3 contains 14 residues. The CDR3 loop reads CASSDRGLNTEAFF. The CDR3 bases are TGTGCCAGCAGTGACAGGGGGCTGAACACTGAAGCTTTCTTT. Supplemented by reference TRBV2 and TRBJ1-1, the full variable domain reads EPEVTQTPSHQVTQMGQEVILRCVPISNHLYFYWYRQILGQKVEFLVSFYNNEISEKSEIFDDQFSVERPDGSNFTLKIRSTKLEDSAMYFCASSDRGLNTEAFFGQGTRLTVV.

V is TRBV19 and J is TRBJ1-1; maybe TRBD1 (5 bases). V gave up 8 bases and J gave up 4 bases, with 14 bases separating them. The V gene's germline CDR1 is LNHDA and CDR2 SQIVND (reference sequence). CDR3 size: 13 residues. CDR3 loop: CASLRGGSTEAFF. In DNA form, the CDR3 reads TGTGCCAGTCTACGTGGGGGGTCCACTGAAGCTTTCTTT. The variable domain in full, completed from reference TRBV19 and TRBJ1-1, reads DGGITQSPKYLFRKEGQNVTLSCEQNLNHDAMYWYRQDPGQGLRLIYYSQIVNDFQKGDIAEGYSVSREKKESFPLTVTSAQKNPTAFYLCASLRGGSTEAFFGQGTRLTVV.

The genes are TRBV19 and TRBJ2-1; unclear D gene. Trimming removed 5 bases at V and 5 bases at J, with 4 bases between. This CDR3 contains 11 residues. The germline gives CDR1 LNHDA, CDR2 SQIVND (reference sequence). For the CDR3, the DNA is TGTGCCAGTAGTCAAAACAATGAGCAGTTCTTC. The encoded protein is CASSQNNEQFF.

This chain uses TRBV27 with TRBJ2-2; maybe TRBD2 (7 bases). This CDR3 has 14 amino acids. V was cut by 8 bases and J by 6 bases, with 16 bases left in between. The germline V gene has CDR1 MNHEY and CDR2 SMNVEV (reference sequence). For the CDR3, the DNA is TGTGCCAGCTCAAAAAGGGGGGGGCCCGGGGAGCTGTTTTTT. Protein product: CASSKRGGPGELFF.

The rearrangement joins TRBV27 to TRBJ2-7, with 8 bases lining up with TRBD2. The junction had 7 bases not matched to a gene; V was cut back by 6 bases and J by 3 bases. The germline V gene has CDR1 MNHEY and CDR2 SMNVEV (reference sequence). CDR3 length: 14 amino acids. Written as DNA, the CDR3 is TGTGCCAGCAGCCCCCTAGCGGGTATCTACGAGCAGTACTTC. This gives the protein CASSPLAGIYEQYF.

The chain recombines TRBV18 with TRBJ2-5, with 10 bases matching TRBD1. The CDR3 length is 17 residues. Germline-derived CDR1 and CDR2 are KGHSH and LQKENI. Losses at the gene ends were 5 bases for V and 4 bases for J; bases not matched to a gene: 13. The CDR3 coding sequence is TGTGCCAGCTCATTAATCGCGGGGACAGGGGTCCGAGAGACCCAGTACTTC. It specifies CASSLIAGTGVRETQYF.

The V call is TRBV11-2, the J call TRBJ2-1; 7 nucleotides agree with TRBD2. CDR1 is SGHAT, CDR2 FQNNGV, per germline. The CDR3 is 15 residues long. After removal of 2 bases from V and 9 bases from J, the junction contained 10 bases not matched to a gene. In DNA, the CDR3 is TGTGCCAGCAGCTTACCGTTGCGGGAGAGGGGTGAGCAGTTCTTC. Translating it yields CASSLPLRERGEQFF. Full variable domain (remainder filled in from reference TRBV11-2 and TRBJ2-1): EAGVAQSPRYKIIEKRQSVAFWCNPISGHATLYWYQQILGQGPKLLIQFQNNGVVDDSQLPKDRFSAERLKGVDSTLKIQPAKLEDSAVYLCASSLPLRERGEQFFGPGTRLTVL.

This clone was recorded only once. J is TRBJ2-7 and V is TRBV10-3, with 9 bases matching TRBD1. This CDR3 region has 13 residues. Germline lookup yields CDR1 ENHRY and CDR2 SYGVKD. V lost 10 bases and J lost 2; bases outside the gene matches: 6. The CDR3 loop is CATAGTGPYEQYF. The CDR3 DNA reads as TGTGCCACCGCCGGGACAGGGCCCTACGAGCAGTACTTC.

This clone is a singleton in its sample. The J gene is TRBJ2-6, the V gene TRBV28; 7 bases align to TRBD1. J was trimmed by 4 bases and V by 4 bases; bases with no gene match: 4. Germline V gene data show CDR1 as MDHEN and CDR2 as SYDVKM. CDR3 length: 15 amino acids. Written as DNA, the CDR3 is TGTGCCAGCAGTTCTACAGGGGTAGGGGCCAACGTCCTGACTTTC. It codes for CASSSTGVGANVLTF.

V usage is TRBV18 and J usage is TRBJ2-7; TRBD2 aligns across 11 bases. The CDR3 covers 14 residues. Germline CDR1 is KGHSH and CDR2 is LQKENI. The V gene end was trimmed by 2 bases and the J gene end by 5 bases; junction bases not matched to a gene: 2. CDR3 region: CASSPRLAGNEQYF. CDR3 sequence (DNA): TGTGCCAGCTCACCAAGACTAGCGGGAAACGAGCAGTACTTC.

The chain uses TRBV2 and TRBJ1-2, with TRBD1 identical over 7 bases. Trimming removed 8 bases from V and 5 bases from J; junction bases left unmatched: 14. From germline, CDR1 is SNHLY and CDR2 FYNNEI. The CDR3 totals 15 residues. CDR3 nucleotide sequence: TGTGCCAGCGAAGAGAATACACAGGGGAGTTATGGCTACACCTTC. Translation gives CASEENTQGSYGYTF.

The chain has TRBV28 and TRBJ2-7, with TRBD2 as a possible D gene (6 bases). Germline CDR1 reads MDHEN; CDR2 reads SYDVKM. CDR3 length: 14 amino acids. Deletions cut 7 bases from V and 6 bases from J, with 19 bases between. CDR3 nucleotides: TGTGCCAGCACTTCCGGGACTCTCGCTTTCGAGCAGTACTTC. Translated, it gives CASTSGTLAFEQYF.

The CDR3 sequence: CASSSDEQYF. As DNA, the CDR3 is TGTGCCAGCAGTTCGGACGAGCAGTACTTC. The genes are TRBV6-5 and TRBJ2-7; D is unresolved. V gave up 4 bases and J gave up 5 bases, with 3 bases separating them. Per the germline V gene, CDR1 is MNHEY and CDR2 is SVGAGI. The CDR3 has 10 residues.

This sequence joins TRBV7-9 and TRBJ1-1, with TRBD1 matching 7 bases. Trimming removed 4 bases from V and 4 bases from J; junction bases left unmatched: 6. Germline V lookup: CDR1 SEHNR, CDR2 FQNEAQ (reference sequence). CDR3 size: 14 residues. The chain's CDR3 is CASSSQGLGTEAFF. CDR3 sequence (DNA): TGTGCCAGCAGCTCACAGGGGTTGGGCACTGAAGCTTTCTTT. Full variable domain (outside the CDR3, taken from reference TRBV7-9 and TRBJ1-1): DTGVSQNPRHKITKRGQNVTFRCDPISEHNRLYWYRQTLGQGPEFLTYFQNEAQLEKSRLLSDRFSAERPKGSFSTLEIQRTEQGDSAMYLCASSSQGLGTEAFFGQGTRLTVV.

This sequence joins TRBV10-1 and TRBJ2-5; 11 bases match TRBD1. V lost 3 bases and J lost 4; bases outside the gene matches: 4. Germline values: CDR1 WNHNN, CDR2 SYGVQD (reference sequence). The CDR3 has 15 amino acids. In nucleotides, the CDR3 is TGCGCCAGCAGTGACCGGACAGGGGGCAGAGAGACCCAGTACTTC. Amino acids: CASSDRTGGRETQYF.

J is TRBJ2-2 and V is TRBV5-1; a possible D gene is TRBD1 (7 bases). The CDR3 runs to 14 residues. Trimming took 7 bases from V and 4 from J, leaving 14 bases between them. The germline V gene has CDR1 SGHRS and CDR2 YFSETQ. The CDR3 bases are TGCGCCAGCTGTCGCCAGGGGGGCACCGGGGAGCTGTTTTTT. It yields the protein CASCRQGGTGELFF.

This clone was recorded once. The chain couples TRBV28 to TRBJ2-2; 11 bases match TRBD2. Germline CDR1 reads MDHEN; CDR2 reads SYDVKM. CDR3 length: 16 residues. J lost 7 bases, V lost 6 bases, and 10 bases had no gene match. CDR3 sequence (DNA): TGTGCCAGCAGCATCCGACTAGCGGGAAGAGGCGGGGAGCTGTTTTTT. Its protein is CASSIRLAGRGGELFF.

The chain carries TRBV7-3 and TRBJ2-2, with 8 bases aligning to TRBD1. The trim removed 4 bases at V and 7 bases at J, leaving 8 bases unmatched. Germline V CDR1 and CDR2: SGHTA, FQGTGA. The CDR3 has 15 residues. As DNA, the CDR3 is TGTGCCAGCAGCTCTCCTTCCGGGACAGGCGGGGAGCTGTTTTTT. It is translated as CASSSPSGTGGELFF.

The chain is built from TRBV5-7 and TRBJ2-1; the D gene is possibly TRBD2 (5 bases). TRBV5-7 is classed as an ORF, of uncertain function. Between the trimmed V and J ends, which lost 3 bases and 5 bases, there was a span of 15 bases. The CDR3 totals 15 residues. The CDR3 region is CASSSFGVKNNEQFF. CDR3 DNA: TGTGCCAGCAGCTCTTTCGGGGTGAAAAACAATGAGCAGTTCTTC.

This rearrangement joins TRBV4-1 to TRBJ2-3, with D perhaps matching TRBD2 (5 bases). Germline loops: CDR1 MGHRA, CDR2 YSYEKL. The CDR3 sequence is 18 residues long. Trimming took 1 base from V and 2 from J, leaving 19 bases between them. The CDR3 sequence is CASSQAVIDGVITDTQYF. Written as DNA, the CDR3 is TGCGCCAGCAGCCAAGCTGTGATCGACGGGGTCATCACAGATACGCAGTATTTT.

This chain links TRBV18 with TRBJ2-7; weak D call: TRBD1 (5 bases). In germline, CDR1 is KGHSH, CDR2 LQKENI. Trimming removed 4 bases from V and 4 bases from J, with 8 bases in between. This CDR3 contains 12 residues. The CDR3 bases are TGTGCCAGCTCACGGCAGGGTTACGAGCAGTACTTC. Protein: CASSRQGYEQYF. The full variable domain, its missing parts supplied by reference TRBV18 and TRBJ2-7, is NAGVMQNPRHLVRRRGQEARLRCSPMKGHSHVYWYRQLPEEGLKFMVYLQKENIIDESGMPKERFSAEFPKEGPSILRIQQVVRGDSAAYFCASSRQGYEQYFGPGTRLTVT.

V usage is TRBV29-1 and J usage is TRBJ2-5, with 7 bases matching TRBD2. CDR1 and CDR2 from the germline V gene are SQVTM and ANQGSEA. The V and J ends lost 3 bases and 1 base, in that order; junction bases with no gene match: 8. This CDR3 has 15 residues. The CDR3 region is CSVEAGRELQETQYF. The CDR3 DNA reads TGCAGCGTTGAGGCCGGGCGGGAGCTCCAAGAGACCCAGTACTTC.

The chain couples TRBV29-1 to TRBJ2-1; D gene unclear. With 7 bases removed from V and 7 bases from J, the gap between germline ends came to 14 bases. Germline V gene sequence: CDR1 SQVTM, CDR2 ANQGSEA. The CDR3 contains 12 residues. For the CDR3, the DNA is TGCAGCGCCCGTGGTAGTCGGAATGAGCAGTTCTTC. As protein: CSARGSRNEQFF.

Written as DNA, the CDR3 is TGCGCCAGCAGCTTGGAGCGGGGGGCAGATACGCAGTATTTT. It yields the protein CASSLERGADTQYF. The chain recombines TRBV5-1 with TRBJ2-3; 9 nucleotides match TRBD2. CDR3 length equals 14 residues. V was pared by 0 bases and J by 4 bases, with 0 bases of the junction left unmatched. The germline gives CDR1 SGHRS, CDR2 YFSETQ.

The chain employs TRBV6-6 and TRBJ2-1; 12 bases line up with TRBD1. The CDR3 is made up of 15 amino acids. V trimming: 7 bases; J trimming: 8 bases; junction bases outside the gene matches: 9. Germline V gene sequence: CDR1 MNHNY, CDR2 SVGAGI (reference sequence). The CDR3 nucleotides are TGTGCCAGCATCAAACCGGGACAGGGGGCGGATGAGCAGTTCTTC. Protein product: CASIKPGQGADEQFF.

This clone was counted a few times. The chain uses TRBV16 and TRBJ2-1, with 9 bases identical to TRBD1. The CDR3 covers 16 residues. Germline values: CDR1 KGHSY, CDR2 FQNENV. J gave up 1 base and V 0 bases, and 1 base lay outside the gene matches. CDR3 residues: CASSQSGTGSYNEQFF. As DNA, the CDR3 is TGTGCCAGCAGCCAATCTGGGACAGGGTCCTACAATGAGCAGTTCTTC.